Listed below are T cell receptor beta chains from one sample, sequenced in a study of T cell responses to AZD1222 COVID-19 vaccine. The data were produced by immunoSEQ multiplex PCR, yet TCRdb's version contains in-frame clones alone and is incomplete. Among approximately 110,000 clones listed, over 75% were seen once. This specimen consisted of peripheral blood, obtained on day 0 of AZD1222 vaccination. The receptors derive from an adult in good health. CDR3s include the opening cysteine and the closing phenylalanine or tryptophan. The order of the fields is clone size, V gene, D gene, J gene, CDR3 DNA, CDR3 protein. A D gene is named only where the DNA matches it firmly. Some rows mark clone size as missing; the rest say once, few, many or name a class of expanded clone.

NA,TRBV5-4,NA,TRBJ1-1,TGTGCCAGCAGCCCCCTCCCCAACAGGGCCAACACTGAAGCTTTCTTT,CASSPLPNRANTEAFF
NA,TRBV2,NA,TRBJ2-7,TGTGCCAGCAACAGGGGGGGCGAGCAGTACTTC,CASNRGGEQYF
NA,TRBV24-1,NA,TRBJ2-3,TGTGCCACCAGTGATTTAACAGGGAAAAGCACAGATACGCAGTATTTT,CATSDLTGKSTDTQYF
few,TRBV7-3,TRBD1,TRBJ1-2,TGTGCCAGCAGCTTAGGACAGGGGTATGGCTACACCTTC,CASSLGQGYGYTF
NA,TRBV5-4,NA,TRBJ2-7,TGTGCCAGCAGCTTGAGAGGGGGTGTCGACGAGCAGTACTTC,CASSLRGGVDEQYF
NA,TRBV28,NA,TRBJ2-7,TGTGCCAGCAGTGGTTCTGGGGCAGGGGTCTCCTACGAGCAGTACTTC,CASSGSGAGVSYEQYF
NA,TRBV3-1/TRBV3-2,NA,TRBJ1-2,TGTGCCAGCAGCCAACGGGCAGACTATGGCTACACCTTC,CASSQRADYGYTF
NA,TRBV11-3,NA,TRBJ1-3,TGTGCCAGCAGCTTAGCCGCTAGCTCTGGAAACACCATATATTTT,CASSLAASSGNTIYF
NA,TRBV7-8,NA,TRBJ2-7,TGTGCCAGCAGCTTAGCGCATTTACAATCCTACGAGCAGTACTTC,CASSLAHLQSYEQYF
NA,TRBV5-1,TRBD1,TRBJ1-2,TGCGCCAGCAGCGTCGGGCCCCCGGGACAGGGGGCGGGTGGCTACACCTTC,CASSVGPPGQGAGGYTF
NA,TRBV7-6,NA,TRBJ2-3,TGTGCCAGCAGCTATCGAAGCTCATCCAGGGGAATGACAGATACGCAGTATTTT,CASSYRSSSRGMTDTQYF
NA,TRBV2,NA,TRBJ2-3,TGTGCCAGCAAGGGGGGGCAGGGGGTAGATACGCAGTATTTT,CASKGGQGVDTQYF
NA,TRBV14,NA,TRBJ2-2,TGTGCCAGCAGCCAAGGTCTTATGCCCGGGGAGCTGTTTTTT,CASSQGLMPGELFF
NA,TRBV15,NA,TRBJ2-7,TGTGCCACCAGCAGGGGGCAGGGGGGTTCCTACGAGCAGTACTTC,CATSRGQGGSYEQYF